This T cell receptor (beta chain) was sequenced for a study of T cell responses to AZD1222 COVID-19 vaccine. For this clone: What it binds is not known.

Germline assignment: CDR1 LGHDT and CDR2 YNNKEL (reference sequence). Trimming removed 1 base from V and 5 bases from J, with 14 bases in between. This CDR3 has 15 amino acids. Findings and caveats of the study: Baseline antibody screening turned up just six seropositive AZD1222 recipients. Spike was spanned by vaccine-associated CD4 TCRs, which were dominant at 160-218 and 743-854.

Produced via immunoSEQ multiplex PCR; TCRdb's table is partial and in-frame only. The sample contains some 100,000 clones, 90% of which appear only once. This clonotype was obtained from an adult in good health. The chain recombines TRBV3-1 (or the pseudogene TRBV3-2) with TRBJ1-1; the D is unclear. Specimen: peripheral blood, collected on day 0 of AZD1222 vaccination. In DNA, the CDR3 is TGTGCCAGCAGCCAAGTGTTCGACGGCGGGACTGAAGCTTTCTTT. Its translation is CASSQVFDGGTEAFF.